This T cell receptor (beta chain) appears in the sequencing data of a study of blood T cell repertoires in COVID-19. About the study: Collection of acute and convalescent COVID-19 samples took place in the United States, Italy and Spain. Sources were T cells, B-cell-depleted T cells, or PBMCs; the material itself was cDNA or gDNA.

Germline CDR1 reads MNHNS; CDR2 reads SASEGT. This CDR3 comprises 13 residues. Trimming pared 3 bases from V and 5 bases from J, leaving 8 bases between. Per the authors' pipeline: Estimation of nucleated cell counts relied on the amplification of reference gene primers. Sequenced by immunoSEQ multiplex PCR; TCRdb stores in-frame clones only, minus some. That table is the source of V, J and clone size, and D and trimming were worked out from the DNA. The sample lists about 290,000 clones, around 85% occurring once. Sequencing used peripheral blood. This sequence originates from a woman aged 50 to 60 with active or convalescent COVID-19. This chain links TRBV6-1 with TRBJ1-5; D remains unclear. The CDR3 is CASSEFGDQPQHF. The CDR3, as DNA: TGTGCCAGCAGTGAGTTCGGGGATCAGCCCCAGCATTTT.